The entry below gives a single T cell receptor beta chain sequence along with its context. As yet, its antigen is unknown. Germline V gives CDR1 MGHRA, CDR2 YSYEKL. The CDR3 totals 17 residues. V lost 3 bases to trimming and J lost 8 bases, with 23 bases between them. The PCR employed 60 Vbeta primers together with 13 Jbeta primers. Assay used: immunoSEQ multiplex PCR; TCRdb lists only in-frame clones, some missing. Of 110,000 to 150,000 clones listed, approximately 84% are singletons. This specimen comes from a study of cytomegalovirus exposure and HLA in healthy donors. Study findings and constraints: Cytomegalovirus association was listed for 150 to 200 TCR beta chains. Among TCR sequences, most were rare, though some public TCRs appeared in many donors. A few V segments could not be told apart, such as TRBV6-2 and TRBV6-3, and were left out.

This clonotype originated in a woman aged 55-70 years in good health and CMV-seropositive. The V and J genes are TRBV4-1 and TRBJ2-1; tentatively, D is TRBD2 (6 bases). Sequenced: PBMCs. CDR3 sequence reads: CASSQGGSGAIDDEQFF. As DNA, the CDR3 is TGCGCCAGCAGCCAGGGGGGTAGCGGAGCCATAGACGATGAGCAGTTCTTC.